This T cell receptor beta chain is from a study of blood T cells in healthy people across ages. Study-level points and caveats: Estimates drawn from one million T cells were deemed to understate diversity.

A second about 7 to 12 cycle PCR used barcoded and J-beta primers. MiXCR, run by TCRdb on the 5' RACE reads, gives a single entry per CDR3 protein. This sample has roughly 800,000 distinct CDR3 sequences; roughly 25% occur once, and the top ten carry under 4.5%. This CDR3 has 11 amino acids. Trimming took 3 bases from V and 7 from J, leaving 6 bases between them. In germline, CDR1 is SNHLY, CDR2 FYNNEI. Points on this clonotype: What it binds is unknown.

This same sample was also taken into another study, of T cells of mothers and their children.

Sequencing was carried out using blood. The genes are TRBV2 and TRBJ1-1; the D is unclear. The sequence was obtained from a boy between 10 and 17 years old in good health. The CDR3 region has the DNA TGTGCCAGCAGTGATGAATATGAAGCTTTCTTT. Translated: CASSDEYEAFF.